One sample yielded the 28 T cell receptor beta chains listed below, sequenced in a study of post-analysis software for immune sequencing data. Which antigens these TCRs recognize remains unknown. Study observations and caveats: A few TRBV segments appeared more often in patients than in controls, and TRBV5-6, TRBV5-1 and TRBV20-1 were among these.

Every TCR beta cDNA library bore unique molecular identifiers. TCRdb recomputed calls from the PCR reads with MiXCR, one row per CDR3 protein. The profile shows about 770,000 distinct CDR3 sequences, around 42% of them singletons. Specimen: blood. These receptors originate from a girl aged 10-17 years with multiple sclerosis.

This clonotype has a handful of counts. The chain carries TRBV24-1 and TRBJ1-5; a possible D gene is TRBD1 (5 bases). This CDR3 contains 14 residues. CDR1 is KGHDR, CDR2 SFDVKD, per germline. V lost 9 bases and J 2 bases, leaving 13 bases between the germline ends. CDR3 bases: TGTGCCACCCCCGGGGGTATACGCAATCAGCCCCAGCATTTT. This codes for CATPGGIRNQPQHF.

The V and J genes are TRBV15 and TRBJ2-5; D is unclear. Gene TRBJ2-7 matches the end of the DNA better, so the J call may be wrong. The CDR3 has 14 residues. Per germline, CDR1 LNHNV and CDR2 YYDKDF (reference sequence). The DNA of the CDR3 is TGTGCCACCAGCAGAGAGGGTGACTCGCGCGAGCAGTACTTC. This sequence encodes CATSREGDSREQYF.

The chain links TRBV15 to TRBJ2-2; D perhaps matches TRBD2 (6 bases). The CDR3 has 17 residues. Deletions cut 0 bases from V and 0 bases from J, with 11 bases between. The germline gives CDR1 LNHNV, CDR2 YYDKDF (reference sequence). The CDR3 sequence is CATSRDPGATNTGELFF. CDR3 bases: TGTGCCACCAGCAGAGATCCGGGAGCCACGAACACCGGGGAGCTGTTTTTT.

A few counts support this clonotype. The V and J genes are TRBV7-2 and TRBJ1-5; D is unclear. V was trimmed by 6 bases and J by 7 bases, leaving 19 bases between them. The CDR3 covers 15 residues. CDR1 SGHTA and CDR2 FQGNSA come from the germline V gene. Here the CDR3 reads CASSSEVPRGQPQHF. The CDR3 region has the DNA TGTGCCAGCAGTTCTGAAGTTCCACGAGGGCAGCCCCAGCATTTT.

This clonotype occurred a few times. The V and J genes are TRBV12-3 or TRBV12-4 and TRBJ2-2, with 9 positions matching TRBD2. Germline trimming cut 4 bases from V and 6 bases from J; bases unmatched to any gene: 12. The CDR3 covers 17 residues. Written as DNA, the CDR3 is TGTGCCAGCAGTTGGAGTGAGCGGGAGGATCGGGCCGGGGAGCTGTTTTTT. It encodes CASSWSEREDRAGELFF.

The V and J genes are TRBV7-8 and TRBJ2-1; 12 bases are a match to TRBD2. The germline V gene encodes CDR1 SGHVS and CDR2 FQNEAQ. The V and J ends lost 5 bases and 10 bases, in that order; junction bases with no gene match: 9. The CDR3 covers 15 residues. CDR3 amino acids: CASSQLGLAGGEQFF. CDR3 nucleotides: TGTGCCAGCAGCCAGTTGGGACTAGCGGGCGGGGAGCAGTTCTTC.

This clonotype was seen more than once but under ten times. The chain uses TRBV9 and TRBJ2-1, with 10 bases aligning to TRBD2. The CDR3 loop spans 18 amino acids. From germline, CDR1 is SGDLS and CDR2 YYNGEE. V gave up 0 bases and J gave up 7 bases; unmatched junction bases: 13. The CDR3 here is CASSVASGSGQGGNEQFF. The CDR3 bases are TGTGCCAGCAGCGTAGCTAGCGGGAGCGGGCAGGGTGGGAATGAGCAGTTCTTC.

The chain couples TRBV29-1 to TRBJ2-1; perhaps TRBD1 as D (6 bases). With 7 bases removed from V and 0 bases from J, the gap between germline ends came to 10 bases. CDR1 is SQVTM, CDR2 ANQGSEA, per germline. This CDR3 is built from 13 residues. For the CDR3, the DNA is TGCAGCGGCCAGGGGAGCTCCTACAATGAGCAGTTCTTC. Encoded protein: CSGQGSSYNEQFF.

The rearrangement uses TRBV6-6 and TRBJ2-7; tentatively, D is TRBD1 (5 bases). V gave up 6 bases and J gave up 3 bases, with 12 bases separating them. The germline V gene encodes CDR1 MNHNY and CDR2 SVGAGI (reference sequence). The CDR3 length is 13 residues. CDR3 nucleotides: TGTGCCAGCAGCCCCGACAGTTACTACGAGCAGTACTTC. This codes for CASSPDSYYEQYF.

The chain carries TRBV20-1 and TRBJ1-2; the D is unclear. V lost 6 bases and J 6 bases, leaving 17 bases between the germline ends. Per the germline V gene, CDR1 is DFQATT and CDR2 is SNEGSKA (reference sequence). CDR3 length: 13 amino acids. The CDR3 sequence is CSAGSPAGDGYTF. CDR3 sequence (DNA): TGCAGTGCCGGGAGCCCTGCTGGGGATGGCTACACCTTC.

The V gene is TRBV13, the J gene TRBJ1-4; D uncertain. This CDR3 comprises 15 residues. V lost 5 bases and J 4 bases, leaving 14 bases between the germline ends. The germline CDR1 and CDR2 sequences are PRHDT and FYEKMQ (reference sequence). The CDR3 loop is CASSQRTGNNEKLFF. As DNA, the CDR3 is TGTGCCAGCAGCCAGAGGACGGGAAATAATGAAAAACTGTTTTTT.

This clonotype was seen more than once but under ten times. The chain combines TRBV29-1 with TRBJ2-5, with 8 bases lining up with TRBD2. The J segment lost 5 bases and the V segment lost 4 bases, leaving 6 bases of the junction unmatched. The CDR3 spans 13 residues. CDR1 and CDR2 from the germline V gene are SQVTM and ANQGSEA. In nucleotides, the CDR3 is TGCAGCGTTGGACTAGCGCTCTCGGAGACCCAGTACTTC. This sequence encodes CSVGLALSETQYF.

V is TRBV9 and J is TRBJ1-2, with 10 bases identical to TRBD1. CDR3 size: 16 residues. With 0 bases clipped from V and 3 bases from J, the junction kept 5 bases outside the gene matches. Germline-derived CDR1 and CDR2 are SGDLS and YYNGEE. The CDR3 sequence: CASSVGPGQGYYGYTF. In DNA form, the CDR3 reads TGTGCCAGCAGCGTAGGGCCGGGACAGGGGTACTATGGCTACACCTTC. The variable domain in full, completed from reference TRBV9 and TRBJ1-2, reads DSGVTQTPKHLITATGQRVTLRCSPRSGDLSVYWYQQSLDQGLQFLIQYYNGEERAKGNILERFSAQQFPDLHSELNLSSLELGDSALYFCASSVGPGQGYYGYTFGSGTRLTVV.

This clonotype was detected a few times. The chain has TRBV28 and TRBJ2-5, with TRBD2 matching over 12 bases. Germline V gene lookup returns CDR1 MDHEN and CDR2 SYDVKM. The V and J ends lost 5 bases and 5 bases, in that order; junction bases with no gene match: 9. The CDR3 loop spans 16 amino acids. For the CDR3, the DNA is TGTGCCAGCAGTCAGACTAGCGGGAGACTTCAGGAGACCCAGTACTTC. This encodes CASSQTSGRLQETQYF.

The CDR3 loop reads CASSFRLAGETDTQYF. In nucleotides, the CDR3 is TGTGCCAGCAGCTTTAGACTAGCGGGAGAAACAGATACGCAGTATTTT. The chain carries TRBV2 and TRBJ2-3; TRBD2 aligns across 12 bases. The V gene end was trimmed by 6 bases and the J gene end by 3 bases; junction bases not matched to a gene: 7. Germline assignment: CDR1 SNHLY and CDR2 FYNNEI. The CDR3 runs 16 residues.

In its sample, this clonotype was seen a few times. CDR3 region: CSVVESRPSGRNEQFF. In DNA, the CDR3 is TGCAGCGTTGTAGAGTCCCGGCCTAGCGGGCGGAATGAGCAGTTCTTC. This sequence joins TRBV29-1 and TRBJ2-1; TRBD2 matches at 8 bases. The CDR3 is made up of 16 amino acids. The germline gives CDR1 SQVTM, CDR2 ANQGSEA. The junction had 15 bases not matched to a gene; V was cut back by 4 bases and J by 7 bases.

This chain joins TRBV7-2 and TRBJ1-1, with D hard to call. Germline V lookup: CDR1 SGHTA, CDR2 FQGNSA. Trimming cost V 2 bases and J 0 bases, with 13 bases left between them. The CDR3 has 16 residues. The CDR3 region is CASSLRSGRVNTEAFF. The CDR3 DNA sequence: TGTGCCAGCAGCTTAAGGTCAGGCAGAGTGAACACTGAAGCTTTCTTT.

Details on this clonotype: Its ends do not fully match the called genes, so a read error is possible. The chain employs TRBV4-3 and TRBJ2-3; weak D call: TRBD1 (7 bases). The length of the CDR3 is 15 residues. Per the germline V gene, CDR1 is LGHNA and CDR2 is YSLEER. The CDR3 loop reads CASSPRGVGADTRYF. Written as DNA, the CDR3 is TGCGCCAGCAGCCCCAGGGGGGTTGGTGCAGATACGCGGTATTTT.

V and J are TRBV6-5 and TRBJ2-7; the D gene is possibly TRBD1 (5 bases). The V gene's germline CDR1 is MNHEY and CDR2 SVGAGI. V shed 0 bases and J shed 3 bases, with 12 bases lying between them. The CDR3 covers 15 residues. The CDR3 region has the DNA TGTGCCAGCAGTTACTCGAGAGCAGGGAACTACGAGCAGTACTTC. Translated, it gives CASSYSRAGNYEQYF.

The chain carries TRBV12-3 or TRBV12-4 and TRBJ2-7; the D gene is possibly TRBD1 (5 bases). The assigned J gene may be wrong: the sequence end matches TRBJ2-5 better. The CDR3 totals 15 residues. The CDR3 reads CASSSPDTKEETQYF. CDR3 sequence (DNA): TGTGCCAGCAGCTCCCCGGACACCAAGGAAGAGACCCAGTACTTC.

The chain links TRBV10-3 to TRBJ1-2, with TRBD1 matching over 9 bases. CDR1 is ENHRY, CDR2 SYGVKD, per germline. This CDR3 has 15 residues. Unmatched junction bases numbered 14, after V lost 10 bases and J lost 5 bases. The CDR3 reads CASGTKTGQGYGYTF. The CDR3 region has the DNA TGTGCCAGCGGAACTAAGACGGGACAGGGATATGGCTACACCTTC.

The V gene is TRBV6-1, the J gene TRBJ2-1, with TRBD2 matching 13 bases. V lost 6 bases to trimming and J lost 7 bases; unmatched junction nucleotides: 12. The CDR3 extends over 17 amino acids. CDR1 is MNHNS, CDR2 SASEGT, per germline. The CDR3 DNA sequence: TGTGCCAGCAGGGGACTAACCACTAGCGGGAGGGGGAATGAGCAGTTCTTC. This translates into CASRGLTTSGRGNEQFF.

This clonotype was counted between two and nine times. The chain uses TRBV7-6 and TRBJ2-7; 7 bases agree with TRBD1. Trimming removed 5 bases from V and 4 bases from J; junction bases left unmatched: 11. The V gene's germline CDR1 is SGHVS and CDR2 FNYEAQ. The CDR3 extends over 15 amino acids. CDR3 nucleotide sequence: TGTGCCAGCAGCGTCACAGGGGAAGATCTGTACGAGCAGTACTTC. This gives the protein CASSVTGEDLYEQYF.

The V and J genes are TRBV20-1 and TRBJ2-3; no reliable D call. Trimming removed 5 bases from V and 0 bases from J, with 12 bases in between. CDR3 length equals 14 residues. Germline CDR1 reads DFQATT; CDR2 reads SNEGSKA (reference sequence). The CDR3 nucleotides read TGCAGTGCTCGGGCCTTGGCGAGCACAGATACGCAGTATTTT. The encoded protein is CSARALASTDTQYF.

The sample holds one count of this clonotype. J is TRBJ1-1 and V is TRBV29-1; D is unresolved. The CDR3 is 12 amino acids. Germline lookup yields CDR1 SQVTM and CDR2 ANQGSEA. V was shortened by 1 base and J by 0 bases, with 3 bases between the two germline ends. The CDR3: CSVEGMNTEAFF. The CDR3 DNA reads TGCAGCGTTGAAGGAATGAACACTGAAGCTTTCTTT.

This clonotype was recorded many times. V usage is TRBV29-1 and J usage is TRBJ2-1; TRBD2 matches at 10 bases. The CDR3 extends over 13 amino acids. J gave up 6 bases and V 4 bases, and 3 bases lay outside the gene matches. Germline V lookup: CDR1 SQVTM, CDR2 ANQGSEA. CDR3 coding DNA: TGCAGCGTTGCCTTAGCGGGAGGCAATGAGCAGTTCTTC. Translated: CSVALAGGNEQFF.

The CDR3 sequence: CSALAGLDNEQFF. In DNA, the CDR3 is TGCAGCGCACTAGCGGGACTGGACAATGAGCAGTTCTTC. The V and J genes are TRBV29-1 and TRBJ2-1, with 10 bases that match TRBD2. There are 13 residues in the CDR3. Trimming cost V 7 bases and J 5 bases; bases outside gene matches: 5. Germline V gene sequence: CDR1 SQVTM, CDR2 ANQGSEA.

V is TRBV7-2 and J is TRBJ2-2, with TRBD2 matching over 9 bases. After removal of 5 bases from V and 6 bases from J, the junction contained 13 bases not matched to a gene. The CDR3 totals 17 residues. CDR1 SGHTA and CDR2 FQGNSA come from the germline V gene. The CDR3, as DNA: TGTACCAGCAGCCTAAGCCCCGGGACTAGCCTCTCCGGGGAGCTGTTTTTT. It encodes CTSSLSPGTSLSGELFF. Supplemented by reference TRBV7-2 and TRBJ2-2, the full variable domain reads GAGVSQSPSNKVTEKGKDVELRCDPISGHTALYWYRQSLGQGLEFLIYFQGNSAPDKSGLPSDRFSAERTGGSVSTLTIQRTQQEDSAVYLCTSSLSPGTSLSGELFFGEGSRLTVL.